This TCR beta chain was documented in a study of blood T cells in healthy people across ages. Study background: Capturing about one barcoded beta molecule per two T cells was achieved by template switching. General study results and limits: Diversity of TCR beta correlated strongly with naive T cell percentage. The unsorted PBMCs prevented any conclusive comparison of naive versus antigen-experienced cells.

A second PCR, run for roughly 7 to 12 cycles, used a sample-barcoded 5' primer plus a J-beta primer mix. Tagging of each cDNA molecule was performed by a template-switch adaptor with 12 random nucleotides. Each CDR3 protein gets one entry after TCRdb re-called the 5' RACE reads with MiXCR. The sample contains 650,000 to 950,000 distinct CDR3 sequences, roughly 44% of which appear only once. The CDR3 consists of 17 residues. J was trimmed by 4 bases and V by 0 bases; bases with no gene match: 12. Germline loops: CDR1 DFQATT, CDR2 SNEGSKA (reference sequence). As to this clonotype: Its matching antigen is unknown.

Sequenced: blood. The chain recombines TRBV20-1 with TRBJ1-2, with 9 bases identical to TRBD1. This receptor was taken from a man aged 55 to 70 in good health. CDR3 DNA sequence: TGCAGTGCTAGAGATCCGGGGGGACAGGGTACTAGCTATGGCTACACCTTC. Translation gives CSARDPGGQGTSYGYTF.